These T cell receptor beta chains were read from a single sample in a study of blood T cell repertoires in COVID-19. Profiling relied on immunoSEQ multiplex PCR, and the TCRdb table lists in-frame clones only, not all of them. The sample lists around 110,000 clones, approximately 84% occurring once. The sample taken for sequencing was peripheral blood. The source of these receptors is a man between 65 and 85 years old with active or convalescent COVID-19. Each CDR3 is given with its conserved first and last residue. A D gene is named only where the DNA matches it firmly. For some rows the clone size is stated as once, few or many, or as a class when expanded; others skip it.

len	j_gene	abundance	d_gene	v_gene	CDR3aa	CDR3nt
16	TRBJ2-1	NA	TRBD2	TRBV7-3	CASSLTGTSGSDEQFF	TGTGCCAGCAGCCTAACCGGGACTAGCGGGAGCGATGAGCAGTTCTTC
17	TRBJ2-3	NA	TRBD2	TRBV19	CASSIAGTSGSTDTQYF	TGTGCCAGTAGTATAGCGGGGACTAGCGGGAGCACAGATACGCAGTATTTT
15	TRBJ1-4	NA	TRBD1	TRBV5-1	CASSWGDRENEKLFF	TGCGCCAGCAGCTGGGGGGACAGGGAAAATGAAAAACTGTTTTTT
12	TRBJ1-1	NA	NA	TRBV7-9	CASRQEYTEAFF	TGTGCCAGCAGGCAGGAATACACTGAAGCTTTCTTT
10	TRBJ1-2	NA	NA	TRBV4-2	CASSPYGYTF	TGTGCCAGCAGCCCTTATGGCTACACCTTC
12	TRBJ1-1	NA	NA	TRBV2	CASSPEAGYAFF	TGTGCCAGCAGTCCCGAGGCGGGGTATGCTTTCTTT
14	TRBJ2-7	NA	NA	TRBV18	CASSPYRDSYEQYF	TGTGCCAGCTCACCATACCGGGACTCCTACGAGCAGTACTTC
14	TRBJ1-1	NA	NA	TRBV7-9	CASSEVDRNTEAFF	TGTGCCAGCAGCGAAGTAGACAGGAACACTGAAGCTTTCTTT
14	TRBJ2-2	NA	TRBD1	TRBV3-1/TRBV3-2	CASSHGTGEGELFF	TGTGCCAGCAGCCATGGGACAGGGGAAGGGGAGCTGTTTTTT
11	TRBJ1-2	NA	NA	TRBV6-6	CARTVDYGYTF	TGTGCCAGGACAGTGGACTATGGCTACACCTTC
17	TRBJ2-7	NA	TRBD1	TRBV6-2/TRBV6-3	CASSYSRQGAEYYEQYF	TGTGCCAGCAGTTACTCAAGACAGGGGGCCGAATACTACGAGCAGTACTTC
14	TRBJ2-1	NA	TRBD2	TRBV29-1	CSCPASGGYNEQFF	TGCAGCTGCCCAGCTAGCGGGGGATACAATGAGCAGTTCTTC
14	TRBJ1-1	NA	NA	TRBV6-2/TRBV6-3	CASSYSRALTEAFF	TGTGCCAGCAGTTACTCCAGGGCCCTAACTGAAGCTTTCTTT
15	TRBJ1-6	once	NA	TRBV6-5	CASSYSGQINSPLHF	TGTGCCAGCAGTTACTCCGGACAGATTAATTCACCCCTCCACTTT
14	TRBJ2-2	NA	TRBD1	TRBV2	CASSRDRTTGELFF	TGTGCCAGCAGCCGGGACAGAACCACCGGGGAGCTGTTTTTT
14	TRBJ2-7	NA	NA	TRBV2	CASSELDGIYEQYF	TGTGCCAGCAGTGAACTTGACGGGATCTACGAGCAGTACTTC
16	TRBJ2-6	NA	NA	TRBV7-3	CASSGTGNSGANVLTF	TGTGCCAGCAGCGGAACAGGGAACTCTGGGGCCAACGTCCTGACTTTC
13	TRBJ1-6	NA	NA	TRBV30	CASQTTDNSPLHF	TGTGCCTCACAGACAACAGATAATTCACCCCTCCACTTT
13	TRBJ2-2	NA	NA	TRBV12-3/TRBV12-4	CASSPGTTGELFF	TGTGCCAGCAGTCCGGGGACTACCGGGGAGCTGTTTTTT
14	TRBJ2-7	NA	NA	TRBV6-5	CASSYDGSSYEQYF	TGTGCCAGCAGTTATGACGGGAGCTCCTACGAGCAGTACTTC
17	TRBJ2-5	NA	TRBD2	TRBV15	CATSTEASGSWVETQYF	TGTGCCACCAGCACCGAGGCTAGCGGGAGTTGGGTGGAGACCCAGTACTTC
17	TRBJ1-3	NA	TRBD1	TRBV19	CASSISGTGRSGNTIYF	TGTGCCAGTAGTATCTCCGGGACAGGGCGTTCTGGAAACACCATATATTTT
15	TRBJ2-7	NA	TRBD2	TRBV7-2	CASSSPRGGTYEQYF	TGTGCCAGCAGCTCCCCGCGGGGGGGGACCTACGAGCAGTACTTC
13	TRBJ1-2	NA	NA	TRBV12-3/TRBV12-4	CASMNGPNYGYTF	TGTGCCAGCATGAACGGTCCTAACTATGGCTACACCTTC
14	TRBJ1-1	NA	NA	TRBV19	CASSILVRNTEAFF	TGTGCCAGTAGTATACTCGTGAGGAACACTGAAGCTTTCTTT
15	TRBJ2-1	NA	NA	TRBV7-2	CASSLVPFRANEQFF	TGTGCCAGCAGCTTAGTACCTTTTCGAGCAAATGAGCAGTTCTTC
14	TRBJ1-1	NA	NA	TRBV5-1	CASSLEGLYTEAFF	TGCGCCAGCAGCTTGGAAGGACTATACACTGAAGCTTTCTTT
16	TRBJ1-4	NA	TRBD1	TRBV5-6	CASSSAAQGANEKLFF	TGTGCCAGCAGCTCGGCGGCCCAGGGGGCGAATGAAAAACTGTTTTTT
15	TRBJ1-1	NA	NA	TRBV4-3	CASSQDTTGITEAFF	TGCGCCAGCAGCCAAGATACAACAGGGATCACTGAAGCTTTCTTT
13	TRBJ1-1	NA	NA	TRBV4-3	CASAVARNTEAFF	TGCGCCAGCGCGGTGGCCAGGAACACTGAAGCTTTCTTT
16	TRBJ2-2	NA	NA	TRBV4-2	CASSQDLEGDTGELFF	TGTGCCAGCAGCCAAGATCTGGAGGGTGACACCGGGGAGCTGTTTTTT
12	TRBJ1-1	few	TRBD1	TRBV6-5	CHEGTENTEAFF	TGTCACGAGGGGACAGAGAACACTGAAGCTTTCTTT
16	TRBJ1-2	NA	TRBD1	TRBV7-9	CASSLGPGGRNYGYTF	TGTGCCAGCAGCTTAGGCCCAGGGGGAAGGAACTATGGCTACACCTTC
15	TRBJ2-5	NA	NA	TRBV25-1	CASSVPGGQQETQYF	TGTGCCAGCAGCGTTCCGGGGGGCCAACAAGAGACCCAGTACTTC
16	TRBJ1-5	NA	NA	TRBV4-2	CASSQEGGNSNQPQHF	TGTGCCAGCAGCCAAGAGGGAGGAAATAGCAATCAGCCCCAGCATTTT
12	TRBJ1-1	NA	NA	TRBV6-5	CASIVRQGEAFF	TGTGCCAGCATTGTCCGGCAGGGTGAAGCTTTCTTT
14	TRBJ2-1	NA	NA	TRBV4-3	CASSQLPGYNEQFF	TGCGCCAGCAGCCAACTCCCGGGTTACAATGAGCAGTTCTTC
15	TRBJ1-1	NA	TRBD1	TRBV12-5	CASGLGTGANTEAFF	TGTGCTAGTGGTCTCGGGACAGGGGCGAACACTGAAGCTTTCTTT
16	TRBJ1-2	NA	NA	TRBV5-8	CASSLEVNRRSYGYTF	TGTGCCAGCAGCTTGGAAGTTAACAGGAGATCCTATGGCTACACCTTC
15	TRBJ1-4	NA	TRBD1	TRBV7-2	CASSPRQGMSEKLFF	TGTGCCAGCAGCCCTAGACAGGGGATGAGTGAAAAACTGTTTTTT
15	TRBJ1-1	NA	NA	TRBV7-9	CASSLDRVMNTEAFF	TGTGCCAGCAGCTTAGACAGGGTCATGAACACTGAAGCTTTCTTT
17	TRBJ1-1	NA	TRBD1	TRBV27	CASSESRDRVVRTEAFF	TGTGCCAGCAGCGAATCCCGGGACAGGGTTGTTCGGACTGAAGCTTTCTTT
17	TRBJ2-6	NA	TRBD1	TRBV18	CASSPRQGANGANVLTF	TGTGCCAGCTCACCAAGGCAGGGGGCTAATGGGGCCAACGTCCTGACTTTC
15	TRBJ2-7	NA	TRBD1	TRBV2	CASSEGLDRGNEQYF	TGTGCCAGCAGTGAAGGGTTGGACAGGGGAAACGAGCAGTACTTC